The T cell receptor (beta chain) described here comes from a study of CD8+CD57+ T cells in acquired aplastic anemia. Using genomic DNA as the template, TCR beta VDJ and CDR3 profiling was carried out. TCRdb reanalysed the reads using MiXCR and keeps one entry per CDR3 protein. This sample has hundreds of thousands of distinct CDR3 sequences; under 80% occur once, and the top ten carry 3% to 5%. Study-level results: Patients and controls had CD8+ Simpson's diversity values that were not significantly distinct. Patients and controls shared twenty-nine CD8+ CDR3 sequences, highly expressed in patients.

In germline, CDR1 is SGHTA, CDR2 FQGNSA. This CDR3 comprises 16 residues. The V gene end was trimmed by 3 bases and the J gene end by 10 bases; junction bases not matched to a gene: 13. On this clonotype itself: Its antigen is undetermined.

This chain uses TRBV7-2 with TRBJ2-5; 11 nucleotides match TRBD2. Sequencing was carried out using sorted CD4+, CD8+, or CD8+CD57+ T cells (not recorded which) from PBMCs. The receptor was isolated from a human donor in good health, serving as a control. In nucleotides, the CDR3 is TGTGCCAGCAGCTTTAGTAGCGGGGGGGACGAGCAGTACCAGTACTTC. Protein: CASSFSSGGDEQYQYF.